This is a list of T cell receptor beta chains from one sample in a study of PD-1 blockade in classical Hodgkin lymphoma. TCRdb keeps only in-frame clones here, not all; method: immunoSEQ multiplex PCR. Found here are about 52,000 clones, roughly nine tenths of them singletons; the top ten hold about 6.7%. The sequences come from peripheral blood mononuclear cells (PBMCs), collected before the fourth cycle of nivolumab. The receptors come from a human donor with classical Hodgkin lymphoma. The CDR3 runs from the conserved cysteine through the conserved F or W. D genes are given only for firm matches. Where a row states a size, it is once, few, many or the class of an expanded clone; other rows omit it.

V: TRBV5-3; J: TRBJ1-4; size: -; D: TRBD1; DNA: TGTGCCAGAAGCTTGGAGGGACAGGGTAATGAAAAACTGTTTTTT; CDR3: CARSLEGQGNEKLFF
V: TRBV27; J: TRBJ2-4; size: -; D: -; DNA: TGTGCCGGCAGACCCTTAGCGGAAGGCAAAAACATTCAGTACTTC; CDR3: CAGRPLAEGKNIQYF
V: TRBV18; J: TRBJ1-5; size: -; D: -; DNA: TGTGCCAGCTCACCCGGGACAAATATCAATCAGCCCCAGCATTTT; CDR3: CASSPGTNINQPQHF
V: TRBV28; J: TRBJ1-5; size: -; D: -; DNA: TGTGCCAGCACCCGGGGGGTAGGACACCACCAGCCCCAGCATTTT; CDR3: CASTRGVGHHQPQHF
V: TRBV5-5; J: TRBJ1-1; size: -; D: -; DNA: TGTGCCAGCAGCTCACCTACCATGAAGACTGAAGCTTTCTTT; CDR3: CASSSPTMKTEAFF
V: TRBV29-1; J: TRBJ2-3; size: -; D: -; DNA: TGCAGCGCACCCCAGGGAACAGATACGCAGTATTTT; CDR3: CSAPQGTDTQYF
V: TRBV7-9; J: TRBJ1-3; size: -; D: TRBD1; DNA: TGTGCCAGCAGCTCAGGGGGGACTGGAAACACCATATATTTT; CDR3: CASSSGGTGNTIYF
V: TRBV11-2; J: TRBJ2-5; size: few; D: TRBD2; DNA: TGTGCCAGCAGCTTAGGGGCGGGAGTGGTCGAGACCCAGTACTTC; CDR3: CASSLGAGVVETQYF
V: TRBV9; J: TRBJ1-2; size: -; D: TRBD1; DNA: TGTGCCAGCAGCGAACGACAGGGGCGGTACTATGGCTACACCTTC; CDR3: CASSERQGRYYGYTF
V: TRBV10-1; J: TRBJ2-1; size: -; D: TRBD2; DNA: TGCGCCAGCAGTGAGTCAAGAGGGACTAGCGGATGGAATGAGCAGTTCTTC; CDR3: CASSESRGTSGWNEQFF
V: TRBV4-1; J: TRBJ1-2; size: -; D: -; DNA: TGCGCCAGCAGCCAAGAGTCCGGGACACCGAACTATGGCTACACCTTC; CDR3: CASSQESGTPNYGYTF
V: TRBV7-9; J: TRBJ1-6; size: -; D: -; DNA: TGTGCCAGCAGCTTAGTTGAGTTTGGGGATTCACCCCTCCACTTT; CDR3: CASSLVEFGDSPLHF
V: TRBV6-5; J: TRBJ2-1; size: -; D: TRBD1; DNA: TGTGCCAGCAGTCCGCGGGACAGGCTAGGCAATGAGCAGTTCTTC; CDR3: CASSPRDRLGNEQFF
V: TRBV4-2; J: TRBJ1-4; size: -; D: TRBD1; DNA: TGTGCCAGCAGCCGACAGGGTTTGAATGAAAAACTGTTTTTT; CDR3: CASSRQGLNEKLFF
V: TRBV5-1; J: TRBJ1-1; size: few; D: -; DNA: TGCGCCAGCAGCTCACACAGAGTCGCTGAAGCTTTCTTT; CDR3: CASSSHRVAEAFF
V: TRBV5-1; J: TRBJ2-1; size: -; D: TRBD1; DNA: TGCGCCAGCAGCAGAACAGGGGGCGTAGGGGCCAATGAGCAGTTCTTC; CDR3: CASSRTGGVGANEQFF
V: TRBV7-2; J: TRBJ2-7; size: -; D: -; DNA: TGTGCCAGCAGCTTAGCGGTGTTACCCTACGAGCAGTACTTC; CDR3: CASSLAVLPYEQYF
V: TRBV10-3; J: TRBJ2-5; size: -; D: -; DNA: TGTGCCATCAGTGGGGGTACACAAGAGACCCAGTACTTC; CDR3: CAISGGTQETQYF
V: TRBV27; J: TRBJ1-2; size: -; D: -; DNA: TGTGCCAGCAGGTCTTCTAGGGGTTCGGGCTATGGCTACACCTTC; CDR3: CASRSSRGSGYGYTF
V: TRBV5-1; J: TRBJ1-1; size: -; D: TRBD1; DNA: TGCGCCAGCAGCTCAGACAGGGGGAGTGCTTTCTTT; CDR3: CASSSDRGSAFF
V: TRBV27; J: TRBJ1-5; size: -; D: -; DNA: TGTGCCAGCAGTTTAGGTTTAGACGGCCAGCCCCAGCATTTT; CDR3: CASSLGLDGQPQHF
V: TRBV28; J: TRBJ2-7; size: -; D: TRBD1; DNA: TGTGCCAGCAGTCTCCGACCCGCCGACAGGGGGTACGAGCAGTACTTC; CDR3: CASSLRPADRGYEQYF